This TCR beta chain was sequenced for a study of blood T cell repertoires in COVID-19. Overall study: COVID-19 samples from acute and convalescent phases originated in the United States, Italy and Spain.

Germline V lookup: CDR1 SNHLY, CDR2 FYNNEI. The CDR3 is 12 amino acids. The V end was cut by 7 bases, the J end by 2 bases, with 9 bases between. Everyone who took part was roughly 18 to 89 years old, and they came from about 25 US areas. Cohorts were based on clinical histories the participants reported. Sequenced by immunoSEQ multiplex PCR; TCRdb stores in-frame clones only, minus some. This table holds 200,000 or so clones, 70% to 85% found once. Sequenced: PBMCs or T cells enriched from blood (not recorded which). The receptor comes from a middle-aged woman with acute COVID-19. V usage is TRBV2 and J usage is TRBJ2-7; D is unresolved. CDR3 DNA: TGTGCCAGCACCTACAGACCCTACGAGCAGTACTTC. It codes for CASTYRPYEQYF.